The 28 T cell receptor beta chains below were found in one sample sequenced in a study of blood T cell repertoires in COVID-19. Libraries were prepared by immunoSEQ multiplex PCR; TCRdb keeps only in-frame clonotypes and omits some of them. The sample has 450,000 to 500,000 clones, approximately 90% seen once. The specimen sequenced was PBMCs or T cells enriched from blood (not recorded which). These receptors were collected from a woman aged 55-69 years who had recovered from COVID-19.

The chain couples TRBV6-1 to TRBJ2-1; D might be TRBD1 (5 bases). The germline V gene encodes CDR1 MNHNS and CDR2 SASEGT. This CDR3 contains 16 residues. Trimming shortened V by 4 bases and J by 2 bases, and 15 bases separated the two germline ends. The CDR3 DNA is TGTGCCAGCAGTGCGGCGACAGATTTAACCTACAATGAGCAGTTCTTC. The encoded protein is CASSAATDLTYNEQFF.

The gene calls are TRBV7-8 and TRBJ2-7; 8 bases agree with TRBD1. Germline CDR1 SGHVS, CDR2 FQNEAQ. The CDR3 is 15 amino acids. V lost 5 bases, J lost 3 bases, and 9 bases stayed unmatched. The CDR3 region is CASSPGPGQGYEQYV. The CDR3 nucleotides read TGTGCCAGCAGCCCAGGACCCGGACAGGGCTACGAGCAGTACGTC.

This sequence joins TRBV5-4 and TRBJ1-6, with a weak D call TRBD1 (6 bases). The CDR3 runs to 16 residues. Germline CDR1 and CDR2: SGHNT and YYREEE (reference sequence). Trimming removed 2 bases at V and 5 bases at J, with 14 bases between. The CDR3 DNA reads TGTGCCAGCAGCTTAGGTCAGGGGAACAATAATTCACCCCTCCACTTT. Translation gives CASSLGQGNNNSPLHF.

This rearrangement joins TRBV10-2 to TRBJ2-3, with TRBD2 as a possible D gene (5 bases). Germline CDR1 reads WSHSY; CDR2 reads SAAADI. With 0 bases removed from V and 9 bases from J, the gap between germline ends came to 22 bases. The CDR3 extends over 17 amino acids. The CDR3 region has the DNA TGCGCCAGCAGTGAGTCGGTAGGCAGTGGGTCCTCGGGAACGCAGTATTTT. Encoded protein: CASSESVGSGSSGTQYF.

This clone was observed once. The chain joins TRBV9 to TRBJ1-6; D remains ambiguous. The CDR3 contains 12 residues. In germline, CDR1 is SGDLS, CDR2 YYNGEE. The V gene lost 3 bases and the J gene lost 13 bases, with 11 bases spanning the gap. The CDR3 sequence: CASSGELGPLHF. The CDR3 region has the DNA TGTGCCAGCAGCGGGGAACTAGGGCCCCTCCACTTT. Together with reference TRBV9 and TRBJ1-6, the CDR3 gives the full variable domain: DSGVTQTPKHLITATGQRVTLRCSPRSGDLSVYWYQQSLDQGLQFLIQYYNGEERAKGNILERFSAQQFPDLHSELNLSSLELGDSALYFCASSGELGPLHFGNGTRLTVT.

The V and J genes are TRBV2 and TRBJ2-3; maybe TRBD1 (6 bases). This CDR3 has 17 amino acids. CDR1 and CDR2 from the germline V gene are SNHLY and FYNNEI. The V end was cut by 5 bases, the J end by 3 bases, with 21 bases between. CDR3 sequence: CASSFRAGEGKTDTQYF. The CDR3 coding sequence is TGTGCCAGCAGTTTTAGGGCAGGGGAAGGCAAAACAGATACGCAGTATTTT.

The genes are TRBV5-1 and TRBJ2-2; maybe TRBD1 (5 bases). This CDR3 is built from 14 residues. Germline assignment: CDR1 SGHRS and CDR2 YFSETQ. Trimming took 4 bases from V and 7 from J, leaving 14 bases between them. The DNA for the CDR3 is TGCGCCAGCAGCATCACAGGTCAGGTCGGGGAGCTGTTTTTT. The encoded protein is CASSITGQVGELFF.

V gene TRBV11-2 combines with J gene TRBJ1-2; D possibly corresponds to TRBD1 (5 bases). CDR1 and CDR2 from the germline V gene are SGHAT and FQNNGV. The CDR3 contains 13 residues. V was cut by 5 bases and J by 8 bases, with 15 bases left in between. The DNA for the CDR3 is TGTGCCAGCAGCCTTCAGGGACTAGGGGGCTACACCTTC. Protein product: CASSLQGLGGYTF.

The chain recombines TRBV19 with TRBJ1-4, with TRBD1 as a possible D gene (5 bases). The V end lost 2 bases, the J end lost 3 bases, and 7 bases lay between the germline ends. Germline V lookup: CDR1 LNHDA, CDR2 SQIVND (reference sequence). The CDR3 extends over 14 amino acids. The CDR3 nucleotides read TGTGCCAGTAGTATACGGGGGGCTAATGAAAAACTGTTTTTT. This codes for CASSIRGANEKLFF.

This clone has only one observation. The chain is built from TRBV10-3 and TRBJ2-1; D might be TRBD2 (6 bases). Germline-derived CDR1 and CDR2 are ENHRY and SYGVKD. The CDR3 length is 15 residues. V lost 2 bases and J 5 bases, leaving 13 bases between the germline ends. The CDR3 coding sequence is TGTGCCATCAGTGAGACGGCTAGCGCTAACAATGAGCAGTTCTTC. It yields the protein CAISETASANNEQFF.

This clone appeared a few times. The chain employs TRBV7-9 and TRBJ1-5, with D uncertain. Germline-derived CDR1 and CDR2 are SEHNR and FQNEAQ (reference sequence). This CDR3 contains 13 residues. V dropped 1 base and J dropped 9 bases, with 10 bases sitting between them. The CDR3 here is CASSLDADRPQHF. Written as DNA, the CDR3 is TGTGCCAGCAGCTTAGATGCGGATAGGCCCCAGCATTTT.

CDR3 bases: TGTGCCACCAGTGACCCAAACCGGGACAGGGGGATAAACAACTATGGCTACACCTTC. It codes for CATSDPNRDRGINNYGYTF. This chain connects TRBV24-1 to TRBJ1-2, with TRBD1 matching 11 bases. V was clipped by 4 bases and J by 2 bases; unmatched bases: 14. The length of the CDR3 is 19 residues. Germline V lookup: CDR1 KGHDR, CDR2 SFDVKD.

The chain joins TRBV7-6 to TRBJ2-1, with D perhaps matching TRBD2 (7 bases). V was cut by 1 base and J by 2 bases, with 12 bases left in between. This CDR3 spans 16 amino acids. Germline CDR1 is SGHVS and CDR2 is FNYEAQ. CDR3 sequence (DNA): TGTGCCAGCAGCTTAGAAGGCGGGGGCACCTACAATGAGCAGTTCTTC. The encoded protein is CASSLEGGGTYNEQFF.

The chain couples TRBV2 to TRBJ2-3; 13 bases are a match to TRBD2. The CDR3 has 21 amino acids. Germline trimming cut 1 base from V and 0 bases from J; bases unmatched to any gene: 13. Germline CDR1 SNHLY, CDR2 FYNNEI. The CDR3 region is CASSEEGILTSGGYSTDTQYF. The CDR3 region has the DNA TGTGCCAGCAGTGAAGAAGGAATTTTGACTAGCGGGGGGTATAGCACAGATACGCAGTATTTT.

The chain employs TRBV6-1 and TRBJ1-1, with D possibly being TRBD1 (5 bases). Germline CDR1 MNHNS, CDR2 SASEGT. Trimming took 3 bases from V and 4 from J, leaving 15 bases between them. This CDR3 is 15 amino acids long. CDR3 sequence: CASSDGQGFFTEAFF. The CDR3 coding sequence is TGTGCCAGCAGTGACGGCCAGGGATTTTTCACTGAAGCTTTCTTT.

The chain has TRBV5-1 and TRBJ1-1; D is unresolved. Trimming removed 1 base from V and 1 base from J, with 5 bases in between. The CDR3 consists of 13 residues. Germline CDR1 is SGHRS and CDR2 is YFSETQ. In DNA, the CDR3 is TGCGCCAGCAGCTTGTTAGAGAACACTGAAGCTTTCTTT. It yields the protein CASSLLENTEAFF.

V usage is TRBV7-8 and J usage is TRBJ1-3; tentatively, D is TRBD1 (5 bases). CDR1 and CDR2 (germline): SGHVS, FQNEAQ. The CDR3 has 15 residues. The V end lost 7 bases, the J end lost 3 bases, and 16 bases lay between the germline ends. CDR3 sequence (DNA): TGTGCCAGCACCCTTAGCGGGGGGAGTGGAAACACCATATATTTT. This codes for CASTLSGGSGNTIYF.

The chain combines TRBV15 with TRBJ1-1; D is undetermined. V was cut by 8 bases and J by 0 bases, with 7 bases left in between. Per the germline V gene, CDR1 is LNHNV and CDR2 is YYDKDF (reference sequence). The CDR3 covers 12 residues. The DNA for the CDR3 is TGTGCCACCGGGCAGCTGAACACTGAAGCTTTCTTT. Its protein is CATGQLNTEAFF.

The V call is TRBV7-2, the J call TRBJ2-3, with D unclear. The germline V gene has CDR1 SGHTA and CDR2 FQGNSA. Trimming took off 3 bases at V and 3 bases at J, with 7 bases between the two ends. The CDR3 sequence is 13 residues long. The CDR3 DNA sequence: TGTGCCAGCAGCTTTGCGTGGACAGATACGCAGTATTTT. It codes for CASSFAWTDTQYF.

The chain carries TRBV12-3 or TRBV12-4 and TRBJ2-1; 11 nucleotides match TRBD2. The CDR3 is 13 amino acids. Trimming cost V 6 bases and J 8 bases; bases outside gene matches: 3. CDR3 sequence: CASRRLAGYEQFF. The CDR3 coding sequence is TGTGCCAGCAGACGACTAGCGGGGTATGAGCAGTTCTTC.

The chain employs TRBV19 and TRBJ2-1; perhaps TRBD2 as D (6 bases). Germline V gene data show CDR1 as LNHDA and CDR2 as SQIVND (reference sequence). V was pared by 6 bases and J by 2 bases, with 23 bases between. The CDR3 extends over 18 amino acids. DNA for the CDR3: TGTGCCAGTAGCCTGGGAGGCGGGCGCCTAGGGGCCTACAATGAGCAGTTCTTC. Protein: CASSLGGGRLGAYNEQFF.

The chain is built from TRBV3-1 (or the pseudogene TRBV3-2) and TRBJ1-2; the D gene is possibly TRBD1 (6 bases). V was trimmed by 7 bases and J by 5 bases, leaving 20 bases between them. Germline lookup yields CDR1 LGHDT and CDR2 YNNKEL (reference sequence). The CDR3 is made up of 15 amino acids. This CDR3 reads CASNSGPPRGYGYTF. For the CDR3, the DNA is TGTGCCAGCAATTCGGGGCCTCCCAGGGGATATGGCTACACCTTC.

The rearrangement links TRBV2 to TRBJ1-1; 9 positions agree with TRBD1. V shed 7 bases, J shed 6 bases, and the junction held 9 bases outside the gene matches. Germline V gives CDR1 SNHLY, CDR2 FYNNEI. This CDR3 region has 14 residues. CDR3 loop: CASKGQGGQAEAFF. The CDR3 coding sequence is TGTGCCAGCAAGGGACAGGGCGGTCAGGCTGAAGCTTTCTTT. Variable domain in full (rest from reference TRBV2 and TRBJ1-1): EPEVTQTPSHQVTQMGQEVILRCVPISNHLYFYWYRQILGQKVEFLVSFYNNEISEKSEIFDDQFSVERPDGSNFTLKIRSTKLEDSAMYFCASKGQGGQAEAFFGQGTRLTVV.

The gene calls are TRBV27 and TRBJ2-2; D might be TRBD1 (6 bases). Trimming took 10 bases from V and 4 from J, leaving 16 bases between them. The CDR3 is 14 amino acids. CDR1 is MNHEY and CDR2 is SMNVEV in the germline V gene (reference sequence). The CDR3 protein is CATTRDIITGELFF. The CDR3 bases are TGTGCCACCACCAGGGACATCATCACCGGGGAGCTGTTTTTT.

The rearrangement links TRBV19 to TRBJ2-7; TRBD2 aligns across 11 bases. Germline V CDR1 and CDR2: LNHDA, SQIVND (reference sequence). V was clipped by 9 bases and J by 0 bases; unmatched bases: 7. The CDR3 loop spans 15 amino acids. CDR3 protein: CARGTSGPSSYEQYV. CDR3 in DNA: TGTGCCAGGGGGACTAGCGGACCGTCCTCCTACGAGCAGTACGTC.

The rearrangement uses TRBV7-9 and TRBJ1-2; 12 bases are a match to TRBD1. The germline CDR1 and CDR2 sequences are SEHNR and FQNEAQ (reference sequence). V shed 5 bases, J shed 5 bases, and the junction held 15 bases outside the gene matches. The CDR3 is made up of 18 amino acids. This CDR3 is CASSPRPGTGGHMYGYTF. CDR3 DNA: TGTGCCAGCAGCCCTCGTCCCGGGACAGGGGGCCACATGTATGGCTACACCTTC. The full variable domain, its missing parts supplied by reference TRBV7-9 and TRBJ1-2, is DTGVSQNPRHKITKRGQNVTFRCDPISEHNRLYWYRQTLGQGPEFLTYFQNEAQLEKSRLLSDRFSAERPKGSFSTLEIQRTEQGDSAMYLCASSPRPGTGGHMYGYTFGSGTRLTVV.

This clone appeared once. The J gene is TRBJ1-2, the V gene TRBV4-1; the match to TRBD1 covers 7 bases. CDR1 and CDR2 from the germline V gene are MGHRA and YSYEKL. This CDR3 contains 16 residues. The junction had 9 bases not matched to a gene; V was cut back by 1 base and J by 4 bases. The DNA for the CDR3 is TGCGCCAGCAGCCAAGTCTCCCAGGGGGTCCCCTATGGCTACACCTTC. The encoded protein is CASSQVSQGVPYGYTF.

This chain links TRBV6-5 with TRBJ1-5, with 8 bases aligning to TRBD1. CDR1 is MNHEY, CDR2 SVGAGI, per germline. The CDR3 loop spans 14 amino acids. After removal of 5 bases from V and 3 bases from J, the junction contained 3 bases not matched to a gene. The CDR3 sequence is CASSQDRVNQPQHF. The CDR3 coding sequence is TGTGCCAGCAGTCAGGACAGGGTCAATCAGCCCCAGCATTTT.